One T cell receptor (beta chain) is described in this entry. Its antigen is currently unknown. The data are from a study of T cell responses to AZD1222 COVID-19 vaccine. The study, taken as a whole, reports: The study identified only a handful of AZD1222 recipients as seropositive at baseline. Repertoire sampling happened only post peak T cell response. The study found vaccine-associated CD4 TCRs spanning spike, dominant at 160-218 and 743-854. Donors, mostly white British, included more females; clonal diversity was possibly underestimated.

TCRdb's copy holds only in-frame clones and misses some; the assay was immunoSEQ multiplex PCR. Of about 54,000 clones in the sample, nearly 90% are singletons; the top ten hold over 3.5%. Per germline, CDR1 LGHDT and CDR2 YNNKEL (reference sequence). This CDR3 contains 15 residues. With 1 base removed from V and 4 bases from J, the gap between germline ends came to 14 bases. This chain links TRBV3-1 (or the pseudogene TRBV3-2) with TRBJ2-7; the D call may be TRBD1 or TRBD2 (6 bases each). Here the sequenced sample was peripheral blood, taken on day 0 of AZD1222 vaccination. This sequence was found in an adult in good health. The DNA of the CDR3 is TGTGCCAGCAGCCAAGGTATGGGGGGCCGATACGAGCAGTACTTC. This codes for CASSQGMGGRYEQYF.